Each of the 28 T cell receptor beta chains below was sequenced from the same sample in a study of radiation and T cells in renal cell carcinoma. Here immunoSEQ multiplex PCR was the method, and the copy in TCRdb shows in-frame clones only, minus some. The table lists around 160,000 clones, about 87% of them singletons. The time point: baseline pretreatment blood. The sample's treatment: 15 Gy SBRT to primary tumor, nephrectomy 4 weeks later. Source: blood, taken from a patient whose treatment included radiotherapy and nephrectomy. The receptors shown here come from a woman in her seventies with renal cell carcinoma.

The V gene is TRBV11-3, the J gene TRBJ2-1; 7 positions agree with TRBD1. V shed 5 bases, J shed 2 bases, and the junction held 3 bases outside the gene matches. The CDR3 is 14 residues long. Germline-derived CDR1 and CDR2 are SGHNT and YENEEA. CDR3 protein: CASSDTGAYNEQFF. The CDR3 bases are TGTGCCAGCAGCGACACAGGGGCCTACAATGAGCAGTTCTTC.

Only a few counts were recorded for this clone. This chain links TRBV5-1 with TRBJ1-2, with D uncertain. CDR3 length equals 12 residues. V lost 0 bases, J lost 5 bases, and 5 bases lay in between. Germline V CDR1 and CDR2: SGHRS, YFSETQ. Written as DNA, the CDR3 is TGCGCCAGCAGCTTGGAAGCTTATGGCTACACCTTC. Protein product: CASSLEAYGYTF.

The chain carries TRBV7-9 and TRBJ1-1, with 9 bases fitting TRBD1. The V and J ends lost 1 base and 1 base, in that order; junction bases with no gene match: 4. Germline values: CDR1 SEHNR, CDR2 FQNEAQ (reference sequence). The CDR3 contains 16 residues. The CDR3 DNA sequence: TGTGCCAGCAGCTTAGAGGGGACAGGGTGGAACACTGAAGCTTTCTTT. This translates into CASSLEGTGWNTEAFF. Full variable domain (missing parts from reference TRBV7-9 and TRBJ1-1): DTGVSQNPRHKITKRGQNVTFRCDPISEHNRLYWYRQTLGQGPEFLTYFQNEAQLEKSRLLSDRFSAERPKGSFSTLEIQRTEQGDSAMYLCASSLEGTGWNTEAFFGQGTRLTVV.

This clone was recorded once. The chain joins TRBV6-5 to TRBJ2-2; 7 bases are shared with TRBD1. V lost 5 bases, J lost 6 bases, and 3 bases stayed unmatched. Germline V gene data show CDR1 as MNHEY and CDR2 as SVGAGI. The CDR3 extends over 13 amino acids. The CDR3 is CASSPTGAGELFF. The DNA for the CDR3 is TGTGCCAGCAGTCCAACAGGGGCCGGGGAGCTGTTTTTT.

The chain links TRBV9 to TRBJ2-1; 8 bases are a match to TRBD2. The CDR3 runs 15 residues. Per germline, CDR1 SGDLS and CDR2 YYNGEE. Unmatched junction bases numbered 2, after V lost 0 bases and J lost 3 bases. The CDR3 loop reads CASSVAGGGYNEQFF. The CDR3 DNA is TGTGCCAGCAGCGTAGCGGGGGGGGGCTACAATGAGCAGTTCTTC.

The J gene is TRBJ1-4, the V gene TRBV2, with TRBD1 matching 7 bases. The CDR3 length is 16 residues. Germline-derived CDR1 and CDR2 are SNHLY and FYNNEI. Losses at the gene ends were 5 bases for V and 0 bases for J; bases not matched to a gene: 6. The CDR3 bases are TGTGCCAGCAGTTCCCGGACAGGAGCAACTAATGAAAAACTGTTTTTT. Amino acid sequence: CASSSRTGATNEKLFF.

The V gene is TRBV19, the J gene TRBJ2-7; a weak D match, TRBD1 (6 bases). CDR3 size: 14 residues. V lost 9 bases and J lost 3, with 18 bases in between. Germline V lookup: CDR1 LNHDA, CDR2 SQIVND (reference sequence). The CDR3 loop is CASATGGQVYEQYF. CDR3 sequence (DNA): TGTGCCAGCGCGACAGGTGGACAAGTCTACGAGCAGTACTTC.

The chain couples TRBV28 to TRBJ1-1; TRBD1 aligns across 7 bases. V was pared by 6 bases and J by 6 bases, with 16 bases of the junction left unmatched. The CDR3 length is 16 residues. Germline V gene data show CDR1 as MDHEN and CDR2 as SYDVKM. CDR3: CASSPGGRGQSSEAFF. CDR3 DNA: TGTGCCAGCAGCCCCGGGGGAAGGGGGCAGAGTTCTGAAGCTTTCTTT.

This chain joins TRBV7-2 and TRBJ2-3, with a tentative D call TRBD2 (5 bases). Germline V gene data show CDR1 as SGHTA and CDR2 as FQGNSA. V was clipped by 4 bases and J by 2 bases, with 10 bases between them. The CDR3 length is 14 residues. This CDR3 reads CASSSTDYTDTQYF. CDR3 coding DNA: TGTGCCAGCAGCTCTACCGACTACACAGATACGCAGTATTTT. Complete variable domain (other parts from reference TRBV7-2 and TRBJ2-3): GAGVSQSPSNKVTEKGKDVELRCDPISGHTALYWYRQSLGQGLEFLIYFQGNSAPDKSGLPSDRFSAERTGGSVSTLTIQRTQQEDSAVYLCASSSTDYTDTQYFGPGTRLTVL.

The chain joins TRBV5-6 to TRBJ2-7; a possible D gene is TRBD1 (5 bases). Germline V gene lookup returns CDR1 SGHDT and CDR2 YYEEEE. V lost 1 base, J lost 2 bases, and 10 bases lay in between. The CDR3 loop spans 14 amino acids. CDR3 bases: TGTGCCAGCAGCTTGCGGCGCAGGGCCTACGAGCAGTACTTC. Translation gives CASSLRRRAYEQYF.

The CDR3 sequence is CASSLMRGRGAGELFF. CDR3 coding DNA: TGCGCCAGCAGCTTGATGCGGGGGAGAGGAGCCGGGGAGCTGTTTTTT. This sequence joins TRBV5-1 and TRBJ2-2, with TRBD2 identical over 7 bases. The J segment lost 6 bases and the V segment lost 1 base, leaving 9 bases of the junction unmatched. Germline CDR1 is SGHRS and CDR2 is YFSETQ. This CDR3 is built from 16 residues.

In DNA, the CDR3 is TGCGCCAGCAGCCAAGATATGGGGGATCAGCCCCAGCATTTT. It codes for CASSQDMGDQPQHF. The chain links TRBV4-1 to TRBJ1-5; a possible D gene is TRBD1 (5 bases). Germline V gives CDR1 MGHRA, CDR2 YSYEKL. There are 14 residues in the CDR3. V lost 0 bases, J lost 5 bases, and 8 bases lay in between.

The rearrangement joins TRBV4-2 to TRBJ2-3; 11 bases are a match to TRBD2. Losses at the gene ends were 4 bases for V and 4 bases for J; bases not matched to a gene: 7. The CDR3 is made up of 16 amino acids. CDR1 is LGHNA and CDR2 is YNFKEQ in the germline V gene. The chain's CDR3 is CASSPLLAGGADTQYF. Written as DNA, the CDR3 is TGTGCCAGCAGCCCTCTCTTAGCGGGGGGGGCAGATACGCAGTATTTT.

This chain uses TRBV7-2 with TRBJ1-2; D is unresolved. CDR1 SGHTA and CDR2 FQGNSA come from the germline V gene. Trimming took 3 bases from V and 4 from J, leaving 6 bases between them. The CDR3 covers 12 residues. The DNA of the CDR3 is TGTGCCAGCAGCTTGGGGAGCTATGGCTACACCTTC. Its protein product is CASSLGSYGYTF.

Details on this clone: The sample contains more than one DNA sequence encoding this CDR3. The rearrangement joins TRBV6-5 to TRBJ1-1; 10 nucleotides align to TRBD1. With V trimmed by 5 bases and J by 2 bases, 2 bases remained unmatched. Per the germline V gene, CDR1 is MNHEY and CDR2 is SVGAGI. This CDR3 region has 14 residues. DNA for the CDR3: TGTGCCAGCAGTCGGGACAGGGGTAACACTGAAGCTTTCTTT. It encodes CASSRDRGNTEAFF.

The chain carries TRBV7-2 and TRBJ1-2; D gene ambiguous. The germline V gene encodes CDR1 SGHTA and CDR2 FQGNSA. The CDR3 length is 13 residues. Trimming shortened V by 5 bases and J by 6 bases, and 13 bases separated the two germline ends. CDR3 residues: CASSPLTPHGYTF. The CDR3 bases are TGTGCCAGCAGCCCTCTCACTCCCCATGGCTACACCTTC.

In DNA, the CDR3 is TGTGCCAGCAGGGTAGAGACAGGTGCGAACACTGAAGCTTTCTTT. Its protein is CASRVETGANTEAFF. This chain uses TRBV2 with TRBJ1-1; tentative D call: TRBD1 (6 bases). The V end lost 6 bases, the J end lost 1 base, and 15 bases lay between the germline ends. Germline loops: CDR1 SNHLY, CDR2 FYNNEI. CDR3 length equals 15 residues.

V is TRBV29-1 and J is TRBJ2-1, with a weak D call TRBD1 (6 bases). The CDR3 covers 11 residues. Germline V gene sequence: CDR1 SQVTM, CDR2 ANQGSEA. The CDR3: CRVGTYNEQFF. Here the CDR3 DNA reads TGCAGAGTGGGGACATACAATGAGCAGTTCTTC.

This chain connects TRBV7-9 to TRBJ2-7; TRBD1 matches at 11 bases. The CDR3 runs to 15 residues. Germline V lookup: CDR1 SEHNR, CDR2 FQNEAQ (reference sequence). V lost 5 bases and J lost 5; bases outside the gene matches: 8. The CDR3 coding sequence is TGTGCCAGCAGCAGGAGGACAGGGGGCGGCGACGAGCAGTACTTC. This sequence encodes CASSRRTGGGDEQYF.

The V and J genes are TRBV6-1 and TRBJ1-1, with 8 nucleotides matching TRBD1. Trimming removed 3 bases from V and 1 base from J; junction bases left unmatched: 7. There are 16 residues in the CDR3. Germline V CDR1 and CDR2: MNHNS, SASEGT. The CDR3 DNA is TGTGCCAGCAGTGATTGGGCAGGGGGCGCGAACACTGAAGCTTTCTTT. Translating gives CASSDWAGGANTEAFF.

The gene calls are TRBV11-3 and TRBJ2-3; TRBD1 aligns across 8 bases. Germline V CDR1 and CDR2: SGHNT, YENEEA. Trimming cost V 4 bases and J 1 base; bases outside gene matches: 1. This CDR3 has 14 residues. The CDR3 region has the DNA TGTGCCAGCAGCTCGGACAGGGGCACAGATACGCAGTATTTT. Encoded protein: CASSSDRGTDTQYF.

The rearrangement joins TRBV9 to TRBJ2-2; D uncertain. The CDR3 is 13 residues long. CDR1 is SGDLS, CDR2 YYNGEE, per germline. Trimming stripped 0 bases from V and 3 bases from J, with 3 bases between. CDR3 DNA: TGTGCCAGCAGCGTAGCCCACACCGGGGAGCTGTTTTTT. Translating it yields CASSVAHTGELFF.

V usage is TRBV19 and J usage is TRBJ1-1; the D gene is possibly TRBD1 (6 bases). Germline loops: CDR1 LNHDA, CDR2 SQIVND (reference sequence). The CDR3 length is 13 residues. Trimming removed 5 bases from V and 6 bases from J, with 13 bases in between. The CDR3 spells CASSGSRGAEAFF. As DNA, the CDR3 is TGTGCCAGTAGTGGAAGCAGGGGCGCTGAAGCTTTCTTT.

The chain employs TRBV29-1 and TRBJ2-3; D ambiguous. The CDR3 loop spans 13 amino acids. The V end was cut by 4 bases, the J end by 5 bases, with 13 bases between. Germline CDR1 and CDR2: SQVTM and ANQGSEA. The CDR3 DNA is TGCAGCGTTGCCATCCCTAGGGTAGATACGCAGTATTTT. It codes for CSVAIPRVDTQYF.

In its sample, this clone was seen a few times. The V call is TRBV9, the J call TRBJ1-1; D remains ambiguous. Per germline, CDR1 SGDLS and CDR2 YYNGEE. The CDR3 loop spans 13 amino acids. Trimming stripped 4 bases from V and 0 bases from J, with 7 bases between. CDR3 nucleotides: TGTGCCAGCAGCCCAGTTATGAACACTGAAGCTTTCTTT. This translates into CASSPVMNTEAFF.

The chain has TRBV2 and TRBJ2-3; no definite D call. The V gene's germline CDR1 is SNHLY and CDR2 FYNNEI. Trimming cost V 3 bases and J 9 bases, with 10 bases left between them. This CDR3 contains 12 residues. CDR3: CASSEGLLTQYF. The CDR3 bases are TGTGCCAGCAGTGAGGGCCTACTAACGCAGTATTTT.

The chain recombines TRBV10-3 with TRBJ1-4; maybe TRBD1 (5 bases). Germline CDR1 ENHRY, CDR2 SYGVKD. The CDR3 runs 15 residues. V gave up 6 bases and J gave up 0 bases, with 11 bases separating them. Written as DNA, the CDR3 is TGTGCCATCAGAAATGGACAAGCAACTAATGAAAAACTGTTTTTT. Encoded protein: CAIRNGQATNEKLFF.

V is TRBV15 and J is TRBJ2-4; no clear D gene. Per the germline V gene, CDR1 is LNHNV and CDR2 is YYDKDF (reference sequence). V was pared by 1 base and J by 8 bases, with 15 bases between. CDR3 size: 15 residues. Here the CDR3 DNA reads TGTGCCACCAGCAGAGCTTACACGCCTCAGGACATTCAGTACTTC. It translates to CATSRAYTPQDIQYF.